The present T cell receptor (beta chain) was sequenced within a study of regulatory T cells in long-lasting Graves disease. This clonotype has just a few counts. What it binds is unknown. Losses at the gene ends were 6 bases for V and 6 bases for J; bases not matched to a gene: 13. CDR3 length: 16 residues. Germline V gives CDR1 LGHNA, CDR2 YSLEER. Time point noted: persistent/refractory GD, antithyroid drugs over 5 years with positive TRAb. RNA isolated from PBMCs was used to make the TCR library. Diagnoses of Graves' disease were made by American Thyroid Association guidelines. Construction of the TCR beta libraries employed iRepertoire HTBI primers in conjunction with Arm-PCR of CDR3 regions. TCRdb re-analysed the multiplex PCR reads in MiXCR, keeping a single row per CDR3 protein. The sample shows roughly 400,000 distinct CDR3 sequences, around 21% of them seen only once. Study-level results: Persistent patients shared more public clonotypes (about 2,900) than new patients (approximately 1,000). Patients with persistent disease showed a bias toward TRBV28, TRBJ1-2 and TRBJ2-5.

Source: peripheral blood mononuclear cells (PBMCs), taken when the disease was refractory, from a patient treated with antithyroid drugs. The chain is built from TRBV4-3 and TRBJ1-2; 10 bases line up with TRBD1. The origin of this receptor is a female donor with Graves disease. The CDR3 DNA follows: TGCGCCAGCAGGAAACACGGACAGGGGGTGCTCGATGGCTACACCTTC. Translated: CASRKHGQGVLDGYTF.